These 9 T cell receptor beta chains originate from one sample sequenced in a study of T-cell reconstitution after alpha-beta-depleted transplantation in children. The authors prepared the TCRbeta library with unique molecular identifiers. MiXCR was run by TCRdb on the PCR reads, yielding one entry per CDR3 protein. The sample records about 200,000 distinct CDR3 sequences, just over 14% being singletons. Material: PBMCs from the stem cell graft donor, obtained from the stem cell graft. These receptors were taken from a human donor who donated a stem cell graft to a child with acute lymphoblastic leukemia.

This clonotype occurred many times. CDR3 sequence (DNA): TGTGCCAGCAGTCGACTTATTCAAGAGACCCAGTACTTC. Translated: CASSRLIQETQYF. The V gene is TRBV12-3 or TRBV12-4, the J gene TRBJ2-5; D not certain. The germline V and J ends were trimmed by 5 bases and 2 bases, with 9 bases remaining between them. The CDR3 spans 13 residues.

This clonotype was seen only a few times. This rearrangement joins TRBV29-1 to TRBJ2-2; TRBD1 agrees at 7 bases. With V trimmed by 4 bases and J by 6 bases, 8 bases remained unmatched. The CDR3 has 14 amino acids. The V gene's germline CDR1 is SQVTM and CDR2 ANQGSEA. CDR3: CSVGDRGNAGELFF. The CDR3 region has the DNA TGCAGCGTTGGGGACAGAGGCAACGCCGGGGAGCTGTTTTTT.

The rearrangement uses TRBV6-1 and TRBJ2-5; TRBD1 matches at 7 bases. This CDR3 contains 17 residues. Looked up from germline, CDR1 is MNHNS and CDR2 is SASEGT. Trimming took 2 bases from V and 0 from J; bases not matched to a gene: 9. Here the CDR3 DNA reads TGTGCCAGCAGTGAACCCCAACAGGGGCAGTACCAAGAGACCCAGTACTTC. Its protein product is CASSEPQQGQYQETQYF.

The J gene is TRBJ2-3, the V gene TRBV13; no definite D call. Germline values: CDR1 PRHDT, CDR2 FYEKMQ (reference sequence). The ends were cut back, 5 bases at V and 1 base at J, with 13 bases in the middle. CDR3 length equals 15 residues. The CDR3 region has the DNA TGTGCCAGCAGCCCCCCCCCCGCACGCACAGATACGCAGTATTTT. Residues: CASSPPPARTDTQYF.

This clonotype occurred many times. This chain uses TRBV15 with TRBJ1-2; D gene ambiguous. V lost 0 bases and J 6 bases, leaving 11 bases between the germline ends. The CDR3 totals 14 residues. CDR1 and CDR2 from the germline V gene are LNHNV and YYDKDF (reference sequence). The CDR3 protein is CATSRDRRIDGYTF. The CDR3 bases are TGTGCCACCAGCAGAGATCGCAGGATCGATGGCTACACCTTC.

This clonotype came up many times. The CDR3 DNA is TGTGCCAGCATACGTACCTACAATGAGCAGTTCTTC. Protein: CASIRTYNEQFF. This sequence joins TRBV2 and TRBJ2-1; no firm D call. Germline loops: CDR1 SNHLY, CDR2 FYNNEI. V was trimmed by 7 bases and J by 2 bases, leaving 6 bases between them. This CDR3 spans 12 amino acids.

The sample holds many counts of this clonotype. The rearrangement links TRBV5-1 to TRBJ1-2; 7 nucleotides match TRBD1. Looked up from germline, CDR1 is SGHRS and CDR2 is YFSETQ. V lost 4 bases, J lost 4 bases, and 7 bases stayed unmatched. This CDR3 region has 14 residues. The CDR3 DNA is TGCGCCAGCAGCGATCCGGGACAGCCCTATGGCTACACCTTC. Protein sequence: CASSDPGQPYGYTF. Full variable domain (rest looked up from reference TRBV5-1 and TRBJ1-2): KAGVTQTPRYLIKTRGQQVTLSCSPISGHRSVSWYQQTPGQGLQFLFEYFSETQRNKGNFPGRFSGRQFSNSRSEMNVSTLELGDSALYLCASSDPGQPYGYTFGSGTRLTVV.

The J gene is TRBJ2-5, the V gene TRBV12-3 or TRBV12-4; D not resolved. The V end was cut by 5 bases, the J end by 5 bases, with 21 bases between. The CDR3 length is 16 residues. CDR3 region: CASSATIIVNSETQYF. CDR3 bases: TGTGCCAGCAGTGCGACAATAATAGTAAATTCGGAGACCCAGTACTTC.

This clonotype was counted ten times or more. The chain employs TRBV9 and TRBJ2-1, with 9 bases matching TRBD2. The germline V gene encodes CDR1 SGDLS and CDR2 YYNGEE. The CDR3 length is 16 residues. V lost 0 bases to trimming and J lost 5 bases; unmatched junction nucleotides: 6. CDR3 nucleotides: TGTGCCAGCAGCGTAGAATTAGTAGCGGGAGACAATGAGCAGTTCTTC. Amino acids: CASSVELVAGDNEQFF.